The 27 T cell receptor beta chains below were found in one sample sequenced in a study of blood T cell repertoires in COVID-19. Profiling relied on immunoSEQ multiplex PCR, and the TCRdb table lists in-frame clones only, not all of them. Here the sample spans about 140,000 clones, about three quarters being singletons. Input material: peripheral blood. The receptors originated from a man older than 75 with acute or convalescent COVID-19.

The chain links TRBV18 to TRBJ2-7; 8 positions match TRBD2. V shed 2 bases and J 2 bases; nucleotides not matched to a gene: 14. Per germline, CDR1 KGHSH and CDR2 LQKENI. The CDR3 has 18 residues. CDR3 coding DNA: TGTGCCAGCTCACCATACGGGGGGGGGCCAGATGTAACCTACGAGCAGTACTTC. Protein: CASSPYGGGPDVTYEQYF.

The rearrangement joins TRBV7-3 to TRBJ2-3; TRBD2 agrees at 11 bases. This CDR3 has 16 residues. The V gene end was trimmed by 2 bases and the J gene end by 4 bases; junction bases not matched to a gene: 5. Germline CDR1 and CDR2: SGHTA and FQGTGA. The CDR3 region has the DNA TGTGCCAGCAGCTTAGGTAGCGGGGGGGCCGCAGATACGCAGTATTTT. This codes for CASSLGSGGAADTQYF.

This clone has only a few counts. This chain uses TRBV28 with TRBJ1-2; D possibly corresponds to TRBD1 (5 bases). This CDR3 spans 14 amino acids. Trimming pared 5 bases from V and 6 bases from J, leaving 16 bases between. Looked up from germline, CDR1 is MDHEN and CDR2 is SYDVKM. The CDR3, as DNA: TGTGCCAGCAGTACATACGGGGGGGAGAATGGCTACACCTTC. It encodes CASSTYGGENGYTF.

The chain is built from TRBV5-4 and TRBJ2-2; D may be TRBD1 (5 bases). Looked up from germline, CDR1 is SGHNT and CDR2 is YYREEE (reference sequence). The CDR3 consists of 16 residues. Trimming pared 3 bases from V and 3 bases from J, leaving 15 bases between. The CDR3 region is CASSSGSVRDTGELFF. In DNA, the CDR3 is TGTGCCAGCAGCTCAGGGTCGGTAAGGGACACCGGGGAGCTGTTTTTT.

V usage is TRBV4-3 and J usage is TRBJ1-2, with TRBD1 matching over 9 bases. In germline, CDR1 is LGHNA, CDR2 YSLEER. This CDR3 contains 15 residues. The J segment lost 4 bases and the V segment lost 2 bases, leaving 5 bases of the junction unmatched. The CDR3 bases are TGCGCCAGCAGCCAATACAGGGGGCCTGTCTATGGCTACACCTTC. This sequence encodes CASSQYRGPVYGYTF.

V gene TRBV18 combines with J gene TRBJ1-4, with D tentatively TRBD1 (6 bases). Trimming cost V 2 bases and J 10 bases, with 20 bases left between them. The CDR3 is 16 residues long. The germline CDR1 and CDR2 sequences are KGHSH and LQKENI. In nucleotides, the CDR3 is TGTGCCAGCTCACCAACAACAGGGAATGATGGTGCAAAACTGTTTTTT. As protein: CASSPTTGNDGAKLFF.

This chain joins TRBV19 and TRBJ2-1; TRBD1 agrees at 9 bases. The germline V gene encodes CDR1 LNHDA and CDR2 SQIVND (reference sequence). V gave up 8 bases and J gave up 6 bases; unmatched junction bases: 11. The CDR3 has 15 residues. The CDR3 nucleotides read TGTGCCAGTTCTTATCCGGGACAGGGAATCAATGAGCAGTTCTTC. Residues: CASSYPGQGINEQFF.

The chain couples TRBV5-5 to TRBJ2-1, with a tentative D call TRBD2 (5 bases). Trimming took off 4 bases at V and 2 bases at J, with 7 bases between the two ends. Germline V lookup: CDR1 SGHKS, CDR2 YYEKEE (reference sequence). This CDR3 is built from 13 residues. In DNA, the CDR3 is TGTGCCAGCAGCCCCGGGACCTACAATGAGCAGTTCTTC. Amino acids: CASSPGTYNEQFF. The full variable domain, in which reference TRBV5-5 and TRBJ2-1 provide the parts outside the CDR3, is DAGVTQSPTHLIKTRGQQVTLRCSPISGHKSVSWYQQVLGQGPQFIFQYYEKEERGRGNFPDRFSARQFPNYSSELNVNALLLGDSALYLCASSPGTYNEQFFGPGTRLTVL.

The genes are TRBV11-2 and TRBJ2-6; D is undetermined. The germline V gene has CDR1 SGHAT and CDR2 FQNNGV. The CDR3 contains 16 residues. Deletions cut 3 bases from V and 4 bases from J, with 13 bases between. CDR3 protein: CASSFSVEAGANVLTF. The CDR3 DNA is TGTGCCAGCAGCTTTAGTGTCGAAGCAGGGGCCAACGTCCTGACTTTC.

The chain employs TRBV5-1 and TRBJ1-3; 11 nucleotides line up with TRBD1. Trimming cost V 3 bases and J 1 base; bases outside gene matches: 9. Looked up from germline, CDR1 is SGHRS and CDR2 is YFSETQ. CDR3 length: 18 amino acids. The CDR3 DNA sequence: TGCGCCAGCAGCTCGGACAGGGGGCGAAGGGGGTCTGGAAACACCATATATTTT. Protein sequence: CASSSDRGRRGSGNTIYF.

This clone was detected only a few times. CDR3 residues: CASSRGLAGRTYEQYF. CDR3 DNA sequence: TGTGCCAGCAGCCGAGGACTAGCGGGGCGTACCTACGAGCAGTACTTC. The chain recombines TRBV7-6 with TRBJ2-7, with 12 bases that match TRBD2. Germline-derived CDR1 and CDR2 are SGHVS and FNYEAQ. The CDR3 contains 16 residues. Trimming took 5 bases from V and 2 from J; bases not matched to a gene: 7.

The rearrangement uses TRBV18 and TRBJ2-5, with a tentative D call TRBD1 (6 bases). This CDR3 has 15 residues. Germline lookup yields CDR1 KGHSH and CDR2 LQKENI. V gave up 3 bases and J gave up 5 bases, with 16 bases separating them. Here the CDR3 DNA reads TGTGCCAGCTCACCTCCGGACAGTCCCCGGGAGACCCAGTACTTC. It codes for CASSPPDSPRETQYF.

The V and J genes are TRBV6-2 or TRBV6-3 and TRBJ2-7; the D gene is possibly TRBD2 (5 bases). The CDR3 covers 13 residues. Germline V gene sequence: CDR1 MNHEY, CDR2 SVGEGT. Trimming took 5 bases from V and 10 from J, leaving 18 bases between them. CDR3 nucleotide sequence: TGTGCCAGCAGTCCCCCGTTCCGAGGAGGTCAGTACTTC. Translation gives CASSPPFRGGQYF.

This clone was seen a single time. The chain couples TRBV6-1 to TRBJ1-1; D is unresolved. V was trimmed by 1 base and J by 1 base, leaving 7 bases between them. CDR1 is MNHNS and CDR2 is SASEGT in the germline V gene. CDR3 length: 14 amino acids. CDR3 bases: TGTGCCAGCAGTGAAGGACGAGGGAACACTGAAGCTTTCTTT. It codes for CASSEGRGNTEAFF.

This rearrangement joins TRBV5-1 to TRBJ1-3; TRBD1 matches at 8 bases. The CDR3 has 16 amino acids. Germline trimming cut 4 bases from V and 0 bases from J; bases unmatched to any gene: 6. In germline, CDR1 is SGHRS, CDR2 YFSETQ. The CDR3 nucleotides are TGCGCCAGCAGCGGAGGGACAGGCGCCTCTGGAAACACCATATATTTT. Translating gives CASSGGTGASGNTIYF.

The rearrangement uses TRBV11-2 and TRBJ1-4, with D perhaps TRBD1 (5 bases). Trimming removed 2 bases from V and 4 bases from J, with 8 bases in between. CDR3 length: 14 amino acids. Germline CDR1 reads SGHAT; CDR2 reads FQNNGV. The CDR3 loop reads CASSLTGRNEKLFF. Here the CDR3 DNA reads TGTGCCAGCAGCTTAACAGGCCGTAATGAAAAACTGTTTTTT.

The chain uses TRBV3-1 (or the pseudogene TRBV3-2) and TRBJ2-7; D possibly corresponds to TRBD2 (6 bases). Looked up from germline, CDR1 is LGHDT and CDR2 is YNNKEL (reference sequence). This CDR3 comprises 12 residues. Trimming pared 0 bases from V and 12 bases from J, leaving 12 bases between. The CDR3 DNA reads TGTGCCAGCAGCCAAGATTCGGGGAGGCCGTACTTC. Its protein is CASSQDSGRPYF.

The rearrangement joins TRBV19 to TRBJ1-5; the D gene is possibly TRBD1 (5 bases). Germline CDR1 is LNHDA and CDR2 is SQIVND (reference sequence). V was clipped by 7 bases and J by 1 base, with 17 bases between them. The CDR3 contains 16 residues. The chain's CDR3 is CASTGVPFGSNQPQHF. The CDR3 coding sequence is TGTGCCAGTACGGGGGTTCCATTCGGGAGCAATCAGCCCCAGCATTTT. Filled out from reference TRBV19 and TRBJ1-5, the complete variable domain reads DGGITQSPKYLFRKEGQNVTLSCEQNLNHDAMYWYRQDPGQGLRLIYYSQIVNDFQKGDIAEGYSVSREKKESFPLTVTSAQKNPTAFYLCASTGVPFGSNQPQHFGDGTRLSIL.

This clone was recorded only once. This chain's CDR3 is CASSPWTDYIVNTEAFF. Written as DNA, the CDR3 is TGTGCCAGCAGCCCATGGACAGATTATATTGTGAACACTGAAGCTTTCTTT. This chain joins TRBV7-9 and TRBJ1-1; TRBD1 might be the D (6 bases). This CDR3 comprises 17 residues. V lost 5 bases and J 0 bases, leaving 19 bases between the germline ends. Germline CDR1 is SEHNR and CDR2 is FQNEAQ (reference sequence).

As regards this clone: Within the sample, other DNA sequences also encode this same CDR3. The rearrangement joins TRBV7-2 to TRBJ2-7; TRBD2 matches 7 bases. V shed 1 base, J shed 0 bases, and the junction held 0 bases outside the gene matches. The CDR3 runs to 14 residues. Germline V gene sequence: CDR1 SGHTA, CDR2 FQGNSA. CDR3 protein: CASSLGGGSYEQYF. The CDR3 coding sequence is TGTGCCAGCAGCTTAGGGGGGGGCTCCTACGAGCAGTACTTC.

The chain uses TRBV3-1 (or the pseudogene TRBV3-2) and TRBJ2-7; possible D gene TRBD1, 6 bases. This CDR3 comprises 14 residues. V lost 4 bases, J lost 2 bases, and 12 bases lay in between. Germline loops: CDR1 LGHDT, CDR2 YNNKEL (reference sequence). The CDR3 reads CASSLGQSPYEQYF. CDR3 coding DNA: TGTGCCAGCAGCCTTGGACAGTCCCCCTACGAGCAGTACTTC.

The rearrangement uses TRBV5-4 and TRBJ2-3, with 9 bases lining up with TRBD1. The V gene's germline CDR1 is SGHNT and CDR2 YYREEE (reference sequence). This CDR3 comprises 15 residues. Trimming took 4 bases from V and 8 from J; bases not matched to a gene: 11. CDR3 DNA sequence: TGTGCCAGCAGCGCCTGGGACAGGGTATCAGGTACGCAGTATTTT. Translation gives CASSAWDRVSGTQYF.

In this sample, this clone turned up a few times. This rearrangement joins TRBV14 to TRBJ1-6; 7 bases are shared with TRBD1. This CDR3 is 15 amino acids long. Per germline, CDR1 SGHDN and CDR2 FVKESK. Trimming cost V 1 base and J 6 bases; bases outside gene matches: 3. CDR3 region: CASSQGQGANSPLHF. CDR3 coding DNA: TGTGCCAGCAGCCAAGGACAGGGTGCTAATTCACCCCTCCACTTT.

This clone appeared a few times. The rearrangement joins TRBV3-1 (or the pseudogene TRBV3-2) to TRBJ2-7; 7 bases map to TRBD1. The trim removed 4 bases at V and 4 bases at J, leaving 1 base unmatched. This CDR3 region has 12 residues. The germline gives CDR1 LGHDT, CDR2 YNNKEL (reference sequence). The CDR3 sequence: CASSRGQYEQYF. The CDR3 DNA is TGTGCCAGCAGCCGGGGACAGTACGAGCAGTACTTC.

The chain uses TRBV6-5 and TRBJ2-5; maybe TRBD1 (5 bases). Germline values: CDR1 MNHEY, CDR2 SVGAGI. This CDR3 region has 14 residues. Trimming removed 6 bases from V and 5 bases from J, with 16 bases in between. The CDR3 loop is CASRNSRVRETQYF. The CDR3, as DNA: TGTGCCAGCAGAAACTCCAGGGTCCGGGAGACCCAGTACTTC.

The chain employs TRBV2 and TRBJ1-6, with TRBD1 identical over 9 bases. J lost 10 bases, V lost 8 bases, and 12 bases had no gene match. There are 15 residues in the CDR3. Germline-derived CDR1 and CDR2 are SNHLY and FYNNEI. The CDR3 loop reads CASALRDRADSPLHF. The CDR3 DNA follows: TGTGCCAGCGCCTTACGGGACAGGGCAGACTCACCCCTCCACTTT.

The DNA of the CDR3 is TGTGCCAGCAGCATTAGAATTGGGGCCCAAGAGACCCAGTACTTC. The encoded protein is CASSIRIGAQETQYF. J is TRBJ2-5 and V is TRBV7-6, with D possibly being TRBD1 (5 bases). Germline assignment: CDR1 SGHVS and CDR2 FNYEAQ. The V and J ends lost 5 bases and 1 base respectively, with 14 bases between them. This CDR3 has 15 amino acids.